This entry concerns a single T cell receptor beta chain. Methods used by the authors: Counts of nucleated cells, estimated from reference gene primer amplification, were obtained. Assay: immunoSEQ multiplex PCR; the TCRdb copy retains only in-frame clones and omits some. For V, J and clone size, that table is used; D and trimming come from the DNA. This table has 25,000 to 35,000 clones, roughly four fifths appearing once. Germline lookup yields CDR1 MNHEY and CDR2 SVGAGI. This CDR3 is 15 amino acids long. With 1 base removed from V and 4 bases from J, the gap between germline ends came to 13 bases. These data originate in a study of blood T cell repertoires in COVID-19. The wider study: Collection of acute and convalescent COVID-19 samples took place in the United States, Italy and Spain.

V usage is TRBV6-5 and J usage is TRBJ1-1; D might be TRBD1 (6 bases). The TCR comes from a man between 70 and 80 years old with active COVID-19. Sample: peripheral blood. Here the CDR3 DNA reads TGTGCCAGCAGTTACTGGGGGGAGGGGGGCACTGAAGCTTTCTTT. Amino acids: CASSYWGEGGTEAFF.